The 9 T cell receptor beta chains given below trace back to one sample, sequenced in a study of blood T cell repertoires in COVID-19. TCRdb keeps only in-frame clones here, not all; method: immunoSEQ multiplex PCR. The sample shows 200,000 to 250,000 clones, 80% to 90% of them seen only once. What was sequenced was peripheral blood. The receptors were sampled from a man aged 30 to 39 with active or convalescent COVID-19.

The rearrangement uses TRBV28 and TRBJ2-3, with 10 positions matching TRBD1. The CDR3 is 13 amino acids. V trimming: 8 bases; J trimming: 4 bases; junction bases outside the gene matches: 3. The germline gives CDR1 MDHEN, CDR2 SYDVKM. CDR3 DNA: TGTGCCAGCGGGACAGGGGTTCCAGATACGCAGTATTTT. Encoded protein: CASGTGVPDTQYF.

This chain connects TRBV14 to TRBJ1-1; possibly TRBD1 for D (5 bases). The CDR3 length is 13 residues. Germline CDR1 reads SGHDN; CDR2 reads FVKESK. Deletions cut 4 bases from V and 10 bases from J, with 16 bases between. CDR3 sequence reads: CASSPGEGRRAFF. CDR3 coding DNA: TGTGCCAGCAGCCCGGGGGAGGGAAGGCGAGCTTTCTTT.

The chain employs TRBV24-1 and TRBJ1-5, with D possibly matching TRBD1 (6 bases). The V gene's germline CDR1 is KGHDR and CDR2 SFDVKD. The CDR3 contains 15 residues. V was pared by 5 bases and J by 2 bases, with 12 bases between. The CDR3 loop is CATSGTGSGNQPQHF. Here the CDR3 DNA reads TGTGCCACCAGTGGAACAGGGTCGGGCAATCAGCCCCAGCATTTT.

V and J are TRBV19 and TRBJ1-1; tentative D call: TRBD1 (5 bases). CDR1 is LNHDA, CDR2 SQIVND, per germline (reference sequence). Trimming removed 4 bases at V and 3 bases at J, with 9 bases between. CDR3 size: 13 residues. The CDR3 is CASSTGSDTEAFF. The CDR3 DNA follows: TGTGCCAGTAGTACAGGGTCGGACACTGAAGCTTTCTTT.

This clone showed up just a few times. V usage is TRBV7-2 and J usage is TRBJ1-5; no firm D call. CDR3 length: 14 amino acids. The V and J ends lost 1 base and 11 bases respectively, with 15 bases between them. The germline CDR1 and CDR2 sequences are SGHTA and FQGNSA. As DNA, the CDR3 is TGTGCCAGCAGCTTAGGGGCTCCGGCAACAGCCCAGCATTTT. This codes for CASSLGAPATAQHF.

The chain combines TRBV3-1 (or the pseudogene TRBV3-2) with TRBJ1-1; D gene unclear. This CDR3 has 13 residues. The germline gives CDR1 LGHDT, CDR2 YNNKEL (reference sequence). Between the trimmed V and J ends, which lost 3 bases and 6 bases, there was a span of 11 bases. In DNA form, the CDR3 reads TGTGCCAGCAGCCATCCCCTCCGGGCTGAAGCTTTCTTT. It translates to CASSHPLRAEAFF.

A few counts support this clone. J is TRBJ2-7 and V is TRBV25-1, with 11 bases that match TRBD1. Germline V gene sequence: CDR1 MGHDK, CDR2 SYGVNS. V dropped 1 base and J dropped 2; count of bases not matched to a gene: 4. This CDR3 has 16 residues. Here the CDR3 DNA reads TGTGCCAGCAGTGAATGGGGGACAGGGGGGACCTACGAGCAGTACTTC. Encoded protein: CASSEWGTGGTYEQYF.

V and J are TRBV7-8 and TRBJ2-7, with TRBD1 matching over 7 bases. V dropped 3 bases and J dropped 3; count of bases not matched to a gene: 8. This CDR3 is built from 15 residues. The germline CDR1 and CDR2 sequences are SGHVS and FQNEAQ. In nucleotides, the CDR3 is TGTGCCAGCAGCTTCCTCCCGGGACAGAGCTACGAGCAGTACTTC. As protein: CASSFLPGQSYEQYF.

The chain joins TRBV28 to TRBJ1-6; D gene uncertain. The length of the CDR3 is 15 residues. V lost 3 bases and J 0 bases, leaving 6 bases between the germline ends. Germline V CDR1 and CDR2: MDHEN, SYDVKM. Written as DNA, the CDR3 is TGTGCCAGCAGTTTGGCCAGCTCCTATAATTCACCCCTCCACTTT. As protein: CASSLASSYNSPLHF.